The 21 T cell receptor beta chains reported below all come from one sample, sequenced in a study of blood T cell repertoires in COVID-19. Clones were read by immunoSEQ multiplex PCR, and TCRdb kept only the in-frame ones, dropping some. The sample gives more than 200,000 clones, around four fifths of which show up once; around 4.2% is in the top ten. The specimen sequenced was peripheral blood. These receptors were collected from a man aged 55-75 years with acute or convalescent COVID-19.

V usage is TRBV4-2 and J usage is TRBJ1-6, with a weak D call TRBD1 (6 bases). The CDR3 runs 16 residues. CDR1 and CDR2 from the germline V gene are LGHNA and YNFKEQ. Trimming took 3 bases from V and 7 from J, leaving 16 bases between them. In DNA form, the CDR3 reads TGTGCCAGCAGCCAGACGGACAGACTTACGAATTCACCCCTCCACTTT. It is translated as CASSQTDRLTNSPLHF.

The table lists this clone with a count of one. The genes are TRBV10-3 and TRBJ2-1; unclear D gene. CDR3 length equals 14 residues. Per germline, CDR1 ENHRY and CDR2 SYGVKD. Trimming took 4 bases from V and 4 from J, leaving 11 bases between them. The CDR3 region has the DNA TGTGCCATCAGTGTCCCCCAGTGGTACAATGAGCAGTTCTTC. Protein product: CAISVPQWYNEQFF.

The J gene is TRBJ2-1, the V gene TRBV5-1, with 7 bases fitting TRBD2. Germline V gene data show CDR1 as SGHRS and CDR2 as YFSETQ. The length of the CDR3 is 15 residues. V lost 0 bases to trimming and J lost 8 bases; unmatched junction nucleotides: 8. The DNA for the CDR3 is TGCGCCAGCAGCTTGGCCGGGGGAGGGTCGGATGAGCAGTTCTTC. Translation gives CASSLAGGGSDEQFF.

The rearrangement joins TRBV19 to TRBJ2-7, with 7 bases matching TRBD1. Germline values: CDR1 LNHDA, CDR2 SQIVND (reference sequence). The CDR3 consists of 16 residues. Trimming removed 6 bases from V and 0 bases from J; junction bases left unmatched: 11. The CDR3, as DNA: TGTGCCAGTAGCACCGGGACAGCTACTAGCTCCTACGAGCAGTACTTC. This gives the protein CASSTGTATSSYEQYF.

V is TRBV6-4 and J is TRBJ2-1; TRBD1 matches 7 bases. With 5 bases clipped from V and 3 bases from J, the junction kept 7 bases outside the gene matches. Germline CDR1 and CDR2: MRHNA and SNTAGT. This CDR3 is built from 15 residues. CDR3 region: CASSLDRASYNEQFF. In nucleotides, the CDR3 is TGTGCCAGCAGTCTCGACAGGGCCAGCTACAATGAGCAGTTCTTC.

CDR3 region: CASSEEKVGGVGNEAFF. CDR3 in DNA: TGTGCCAGCAGTGAAGAGAAGGTTGGGGGGGTTGGGAATGAAGCTTTCTTT. This chain joins TRBV2 and TRBJ1-1; perhaps TRBD1 as D (5 bases). V dropped 1 base and J dropped 7 bases, with 22 bases sitting between them. This CDR3 is built from 17 residues. CDR1 is SNHLY, CDR2 FYNNEI, per germline.

The V call is TRBV4-1, the J call TRBJ2-1, with TRBD2 identical over 13 bases. This CDR3 region has 15 residues. Per the germline V gene, CDR1 is MGHRA and CDR2 is YSYEKL. With 3 bases clipped from V and 7 bases from J, the junction kept 3 bases outside the gene matches. CDR3 bases: TGCGCCAGCAGCCATCCGGGACTAGCGGGGAATGAGCAGTTCTTC. This gives the protein CASSHPGLAGNEQFF.

The V and J genes are TRBV6-1 and TRBJ2-7; 10 positions agree with TRBD1. The germline CDR1 and CDR2 sequences are MNHNS and SASEGT. CDR3 length: 18 residues. V was pared by 2 bases and J by 1 base, with 11 bases of the junction left unmatched. In nucleotides, the CDR3 is TGTGCCAGCAGTGAACGTAATCGACAGGGGGCGCGGTCCTACGAGCAGTACTTC. Protein sequence: CASSERNRQGARSYEQYF.

The chain carries TRBV19 and TRBJ2-7; 8 nucleotides agree with TRBD1. The CDR3 is made up of 15 amino acids. The germline CDR1 and CDR2 sequences are LNHDA and SQIVND (reference sequence). V trimming: 7 bases; J trimming: 1 base; junction bases outside the gene matches: 9. CDR3: CASNAGTGASYEQYF. DNA for the CDR3: TGTGCCAGTAACGCCGGGACAGGCGCTTCCTACGAGCAGTACTTC.

The chain is built from TRBV5-1 and TRBJ2-7, with D perhaps matching TRBD2 (6 bases). The V gene's germline CDR1 is SGHRS and CDR2 YFSETQ. V was cut by 0 bases and J by 0 bases, with 13 bases left in between. This CDR3 contains 16 residues. The CDR3 sequence: CASSLGGGSGSYEQYF. The CDR3 DNA reads as TGCGCCAGCAGCTTGGGTGGCGGTAGCGGCTCCTACGAGCAGTACTTC. Variable domain in full (rest from reference TRBV5-1 and TRBJ2-7): KAGVTQTPRYLIKTRGQQVTLSCSPISGHRSVSWYQQTPGQGLQFLFEYFSETQRNKGNFPGRFSGRQFSNSRSEMNVSTLELGDSALYLCASSLGGGSGSYEQYFGPGTRLTVT.

The V call is TRBV19, the J call TRBJ1-1; 9 bases agree with TRBD1. CDR3 length equals 13 residues. Looked up from germline, CDR1 is LNHDA and CDR2 is SQIVND (reference sequence). Trimming cost V 7 bases and J 5 bases; bases outside gene matches: 5. Here the CDR3 reads CASIPQGATEAFF. CDR3 in DNA: TGTGCCAGTATCCCACAGGGGGCGACTGAAGCTTTCTTT.

This clone was counted a single time. The chain joins TRBV21-1 to TRBJ2-1; TRBD2, the table's D call, lacks a check against the DNA. TRBV21-1 represents a pseudogene. This CDR3 is 17 amino acids long. The CDR3 reads CASSAGTSGSWRPEQFF. The CDR3 DNA reads as TGTGCCAGCAGCGCCGGGACTAGCGGGAGTTGGCGGCCTGAGCAGTTCTTC.

The gene calls are TRBV7-3 and TRBJ1-3; 8 nucleotides line up with TRBD1. CDR1 is SGHTA, CDR2 FQGTGA, per germline. Unmatched junction bases numbered 9, after V lost 5 bases and J lost 0 bases. The length of the CDR3 is 17 residues. The CDR3 sequence is CASSATRDRFSGNTIYF. The CDR3, as DNA: TGTGCCAGCAGCGCCACCCGGGACAGGTTCTCTGGAAACACCATATATTTT.

The rearrangement links TRBV3-1 (or the pseudogene TRBV3-2) to TRBJ2-1; 7 bases line up with TRBD2. V dropped 4 bases and J dropped 6; count of bases not matched to a gene: 6. There are 14 residues in the CDR3. Germline CDR1 reads LGHDT; CDR2 reads YNNKEL (reference sequence). CDR3 nucleotides: TGTGCCAGCAGCCTCGGGACTATTCTCAATGAGCAGTTCTTC. It translates to CASSLGTILNEQFF.

This chain connects TRBV12-5 to TRBJ2-1; 13 bases fit TRBD2. Germline values: CDR1 LGHNT, CDR2 FRNRAP. V trimming: 1 base; J trimming: 9 bases; junction bases outside the gene matches: 9. The CDR3 loop spans 17 amino acids. CDR3 nucleotide sequence: TGTGCTAGTGGTTTGGCATCGGGGACTAGCGGGACAACTGAGCAGTTCTTC. This translates into CASGLASGTSGTTEQFF. The full variable domain, rest sourced from reference TRBV12-5 and TRBJ2-1, is DARVTQTPRHKVTEMGQEVTMRCQPILGHNTVFWYRQTMMQGLELLAYFRNRAPLDDSGMPKDRFSAEMPDATLATLKIQPSEPRDSAVYFCASGLASGTSGTTEQFFGPGTRLTVL.

The table lists this clone with a few counts. The rearrangement uses TRBV24-1 and TRBJ2-1; 8 bases map to TRBD2. The CDR3 has 16 amino acids. Trimming removed 5 bases from V and 4 bases from J; junction bases left unmatched: 9. Germline CDR1 reads KGHDR; CDR2 reads SFDVKD. CDR3 sequence (DNA): TGTGCCACCAGTGCCCACAGCAGCGGGGGTTACAATGAGCAGTTCTTC. It codes for CATSAHSSGGYNEQFF.

This rearrangement joins TRBV6-6 to TRBJ1-1, with D possibly matching TRBD1 (6 bases). CDR1 is MNHNY, CDR2 SVGAGI, per germline (reference sequence). Trimming removed 4 bases from V and 4 bases from J, with 16 bases in between. The CDR3 contains 15 residues. The CDR3 region is CASSLTTGSGTEAFF. CDR3 nucleotide sequence: TGTGCCAGCAGTTTAACAACAGGGAGTGGCACTGAAGCTTTCTTT.

This chain links TRBV7-8 with TRBJ1-1; no definite D call. Trimming removed 0 bases from V and 6 bases from J, with 11 bases in between. This CDR3 contains 14 residues. Germline V gene data show CDR1 as SGHVS and CDR2 as FQNEAQ. The DNA of the CDR3 is TGTGCCAGCAGCTTAGCAGGAGAGGGATCTGAAGCTTTCTTT. Encoded protein: CASSLAGEGSEAFF.

This clone was detected once. This chain joins TRBV11-2 and TRBJ2-7; perhaps TRBD2 as D (5 bases). V was clipped by 8 bases and J by 4 bases, with 9 bases between them. Germline V CDR1 and CDR2: SGHAT, FQNNGV. The CDR3 loop spans 11 amino acids. The DNA for the CDR3 is TGTGCCAGCCACGAGGGTTACGAGCAGTACTTC. This encodes CASHEGYEQYF.

V usage is TRBV5-1 and J usage is TRBJ2-1, with 10 bases that match TRBD2. CDR1 and CDR2 (germline): SGHRS, YFSETQ. The CDR3 runs 15 residues. Trimming at V came to 1 base and at J to 9 bases, leaving 7 bases not matched to a gene. CDR3 in amino acids: CASSLLAGEYGEQFF. In DNA form, the CDR3 reads TGCGCCAGCAGCTTGCTAGCGGGAGAATACGGTGAGCAGTTCTTC.

In its sample, this clone was seen a few times. This chain connects TRBV18 to TRBJ1-2; 7 nucleotides align to TRBD1. The CDR3 is 15 amino acids. Trimming cost V 0 bases and J 2 bases; bases outside gene matches: 3. Germline assignment: CDR1 KGHSH and CDR2 LQKENI. The CDR3 DNA is TGTGCCAGCTCACCACCGACAGGGAGAAACTATGGCTACACCTTC. This codes for CASSPPTGRNYGYTF.